Following are 29 T cell receptor beta chains from one sample sequenced in a study of T cell responses to AZD1222 COVID-19 vaccine. TCRdb's copy holds only in-frame clones and misses some; the assay was immunoSEQ multiplex PCR. The table records approximately 31,000 clones, approximately 88% of them present only once. The sample consisted of peripheral blood, taken 28 days after the second AZD1222 dose. The receptors originated from an adult who received the AZD1222 COVID-19 vaccine.

The chain combines TRBV28 with TRBJ2-1; 7 nucleotides agree with TRBD2. Germline CDR1 reads MDHEN; CDR2 reads SYDVKM. V lost 6 bases to trimming and J lost 14 bases; unmatched junction nucleotides: 10. CDR3 length: 12 residues. CDR3 coding DNA: TGTGCCAGCAGCCCCCCGGGGGGAGGTGAGTTCTTC. Its protein is CASSPPGGGEFF.

This chain links TRBV7-3 with TRBJ1-2; D ambiguous. Trimming took off 5 bases at V and 4 bases at J, with 17 bases between the two ends. Germline lookup yields CDR1 SGHTA and CDR2 FQGTGA. This CDR3 contains 15 residues. CDR3 bases: TGTGCCAGCAGCCCCGGGGAGGGTCGGGCCTATGGCTACACCTTC. Residues: CASSPGEGRAYGYTF.

V and J are TRBV18 and TRBJ1-4; D gene uncertain. Trimming pared 4 bases from V and 2 bases from J, leaving 5 bases between. This CDR3 has 13 amino acids. Germline lookup yields CDR1 KGHSH and CDR2 LQKENI. The CDR3 region has the DNA TGTGCCAGCTCACGGGGTACTAATGAAAAACTGTTTTTT. Protein: CASSRGTNEKLFF.

The chain joins TRBV9 to TRBJ2-7, with 7 bases fitting TRBD2. V lost 3 bases and J lost 0; bases outside the gene matches: 6. The CDR3 sequence is 15 residues long. Germline values: CDR1 SGDLS, CDR2 YYNGEE. The CDR3 bases are TGTGCCAGCAGCGCTAGCGGAGATAGCTCCTACGAGCAGTACTTC. Amino acids: CASSASGDSSYEQYF. The variable domain in full, completed from reference TRBV9 and TRBJ2-7, reads DSGVTQTPKHLITATGQRVTLRCSPRSGDLSVYWYQQSLDQGLQFLIQYYNGEERAKGNILERFSAQQFPDLHSELNLSSLELGDSALYFCASSASGDSSYEQYFGPGTRLTVT.

The chain is built from TRBV4-2 and TRBJ1-2; the D is unclear. Deletions cut 0 bases from V and 4 bases from J, with 9 bases between. CDR1 LGHNA and CDR2 YNFKEQ come from the germline V gene. CDR3 length equals 14 residues. CDR3 residues: CASSQDKGGYGYTF. CDR3 coding DNA: TGTGCCAGCAGCCAAGATAAGGGTGGCTATGGCTACACCTTC.

This clone has more than one count but fewer than ten. The V and J genes are TRBV28 and TRBJ1-5, with D perhaps TRBD1 (5 bases). From germline, CDR1 is MDHEN and CDR2 SYDVKM. This CDR3 is built from 16 residues. Between the trimmed V and J ends, which lost 3 bases and 0 bases, there was a span of 12 bases. The CDR3 spells CASSFSGRDSNQPQHF. For the CDR3, the DNA is TGTGCCAGCAGTTTTTCAGGGAGAGATAGCAATCAGCCCCAGCATTTT. Supplemented by reference TRBV28 and TRBJ1-5, the full variable domain reads DVKVTQSSRYLVKRTGEKVFLECVQDMDHENMFWYRQDPGLGLRLIYFSYDVKMKEKGDIPEGYSVSREKKERFSLILESASTNQTSMYLCASSFSGRDSNQPQHFGDGTRLSIL.

On this clone itself: Other nucleotide sequences in the sample specify the same CDR3. This chain connects TRBV4-1 to TRBJ2-7; 7 positions match TRBD2. The J segment lost 2 bases and the V segment lost 0 bases, leaving 7 bases of the junction unmatched. The CDR3 runs 16 residues. CDR1 is MGHRA and CDR2 is YSYEKL in the germline V gene. This CDR3 reads CASSQDLGGETYEQYF. The CDR3 nucleotides are TGCGCCAGCAGCCAAGATCTTGGGGGGGAAACCTACGAGCAGTACTTC.

V gene TRBV19 combines with J gene TRBJ1-4, with TRBD1 matching 10 bases. CDR1 and CDR2 (germline): LNHDA, SQIVND (reference sequence). Trimming removed 4 bases from V and 8 bases from J; junction bases left unmatched: 7. The CDR3 totals 15 residues. The CDR3 sequence: CASSNPTGGLEKLFF. CDR3 DNA sequence: TGTGCCAGTAGTAACCCGACAGGGGGCTTGGAAAAACTGTTTTTT.

The chain has TRBV7-9 and TRBJ1-6; perhaps TRBD1 as D (6 bases). V dropped 3 bases and J dropped 5 bases, with 11 bases sitting between them. Germline CDR1 is SEHNR and CDR2 is FQNEAQ (reference sequence). The CDR3 is made up of 15 amino acids. As DNA, the CDR3 is TGTGCCAGCAGCTTTGGAGGGGGTAATAATTCACCCCTCCACTTT. Translated: CASSFGGGNNSPLHF.

V gene TRBV19 combines with J gene TRBJ2-1; D is unresolved. Trimming took 4 bases from V and 9 from J, leaving 16 bases between them. CDR1 LNHDA and CDR2 SQIVND come from the germline V gene (reference sequence). The CDR3 consists of 14 residues. CDR3 nucleotide sequence: TGTGCCAGTAGTAAGGATTCCGGCCATACTGAGCAGTTCTTC. It specifies CASSKDSGHTEQFF. Drawing the rest from reference TRBV19 and TRBJ2-1, the complete variable domain is DGGITQSPKYLFRKEGQNVTLSCEQNLNHDAMYWYRQDPGQGLRLIYYSQIVNDFQKGDIAEGYSVSREKKESFPLTVTSAQKNPTAFYLCASSKDSGHTEQFFGPGTRLTVL.

Concerning this clone: The identical CDR3 is also encoded by other nucleotide sequences in the sample. The chain couples TRBV7-8 to TRBJ1-5; no firm D call. The V end lost 5 bases, the J end lost 4 bases, and 6 bases lay between the germline ends. Per the germline V gene, CDR1 is SGHVS and CDR2 is FQNEAQ. The CDR3 contains 12 residues. The CDR3 sequence is CASSPINQPQHF. The CDR3 DNA reads TGTGCCAGCAGCCCGATAAATCAGCCCCAGCATTTT.

V gene TRBV6-9 combines with J gene TRBJ1-3; no clear D. The ends were cut back, 3 bases at V and 4 bases at J, with 10 bases in the middle. The CDR3 contains 14 residues. Looked up from germline, CDR1 is MNHGY and CDR2 is SVAAGI. CDR3 in amino acids: CASSYGGRGNTIYF. Here the CDR3 DNA reads TGTGCCAGCAGTTACGGAGGCAGGGGAAACACCATATATTTT.

The V call is TRBV28, the J call TRBJ2-7; TRBD2 matches 9 bases. The V gene end was trimmed by 2 bases and the J gene end by 2 bases; junction bases not matched to a gene: 1. Germline V gene data show CDR1 as MDHEN and CDR2 as SYDVKM. The CDR3 consists of 14 residues. For the CDR3, the DNA is TGTGCCAGCAGTTTAGGCGGGGGGGCCTACGAGCAGTACTTC. Translating it yields CASSLGGGAYEQYF.

The V call is TRBV4-1, the J call TRBJ2-5, with TRBD2 matching 11 bases. The germline gives CDR1 MGHRA, CDR2 YSYEKL. The J segment lost 5 bases and the V segment lost 1 base, leaving 9 bases of the junction unmatched. The CDR3 spans 17 residues. Written as DNA, the CDR3 is TGCGCCAGCAGCCAAGCCACTAGCGGGGGTTGGAGGGAGACCCAGTACTTC. This gives the protein CASSQATSGGWRETQYF.

The chain employs TRBV9 and TRBJ2-3; D might be TRBD1 or TRBD2, each matching 5 bases. The CDR3 sequence is 14 residues long. The V and J ends lost 4 bases and 2 bases respectively, with 11 bases between them. Germline CDR1 SGDLS, CDR2 YYNGEE. In DNA form, the CDR3 reads TGTGCCAGCAGCTACTCCGGGACCACAGATACGCAGTATTTT. This gives the protein CASSYSGTTDTQYF.

The V and J genes are TRBV7-2 and TRBJ2-7; D is ambiguous. The CDR3 is 14 residues long. Trimming took off 5 bases at V and 0 bases at J, with 11 bases between the two ends. CDR1 is SGHTA, CDR2 FQGNSA, per germline. Here the CDR3 DNA reads TGTGCCAGCAGCCTACCTACGAGCTCCTACGAGCAGTACTTC. It codes for CASSLPTSSYEQYF.

The chain couples TRBV10-3 to TRBJ1-4; 7 bases agree with TRBD1. The CDR3 length is 15 residues. V trimming: 0 bases; J trimming: 8 bases; junction bases outside the gene matches: 6. The germline gives CDR1 ENHRY, CDR2 SYGVKD. Written as DNA, the CDR3 is TGTGCCATCAGTGAGTCTGACAGGGAAGGAGAAAAACTGTTTTTT. It specifies CAISESDREGEKLFF.

The rearrangement links TRBV4-3 to TRBJ2-7, with 11 bases lining up with TRBD1. The J segment lost 1 base and the V segment lost 4 bases, leaving 6 bases of the junction unmatched. CDR1 is LGHNA, CDR2 YSLEER, per germline. The length of the CDR3 is 16 residues. CDR3 sequence reads: CASSPYGQGASYEQYF. As DNA, the CDR3 is TGCGCCAGCAGCCCGTACGGACAGGGGGCTTCCTACGAGCAGTACTTC.

The genes are TRBV28 and TRBJ1-6; D is unclear. Trimming cost V 3 bases and J 8 bases, with 5 bases left between them. The CDR3 covers 12 residues. CDR1 is MDHEN, CDR2 SYDVKM, per germline. CDR3 sequence reads: CASSFEYSPLHF. DNA for the CDR3: TGTGCCAGCAGTTTCGAGTATTCACCCCTCCACTTT.

The J gene is TRBJ1-4, the V gene TRBV25-1; 9 bases fit TRBD1. The germline V gene encodes CDR1 MGHDK and CDR2 SYGVNS. V shed 5 bases, J shed 7 bases, and the junction held 5 bases outside the gene matches. The CDR3 is 14 amino acids. Written as DNA, the CDR3 is TGTGCCAGCAGTTCGACAGGGGGTCTTGAAAAACTGTTTTTT. Translated, it gives CASSSTGGLEKLFF.

CDR3 nucleotide sequence: TGTGCCAGCAGCGCAATCCGGGACAGGGGTTTCTCTGGGGCCAACGTCCTGACTTTC. It encodes CASSAIRDRGFSGANVLTF. The chain recombines TRBV9 with TRBJ2-6, with 10 bases matching TRBD1. This CDR3 spans 19 amino acids. V lost 3 bases to trimming and J lost 0 bases; unmatched junction nucleotides: 9. The germline V gene encodes CDR1 SGDLS and CDR2 YYNGEE.

In its sample, this clone was seen once. This chain links TRBV10-3 with TRBJ1-1; D not certain. V was pared by 3 bases and J by 11 bases, with 16 bases between. The CDR3 sequence is 13 residues long. The germline V gene has CDR1 ENHRY and CDR2 SYGVKD. As DNA, the CDR3 is TGTGCCATCAGTGATCCCCAGGACGGAACGGCTTTCTTT. Amino acid sequence: CAISDPQDGTAFF.

This clone was observed once. The chain couples TRBV5-1 to TRBJ2-7; D is uncertain. CDR1 is SGHRS, CDR2 YFSETQ, per germline. V was trimmed by 0 bases and J by 3 bases, leaving 16 bases between them. The CDR3 loop spans 16 amino acids. The CDR3 nucleotides read TGCGCCAGCAGCTTGGTTCCCAGCCAAGGAAACTACGAGCAGTACTTC. It translates to CASSLVPSQGNYEQYF. Using reference TRBV5-1 and TRBJ2-7 for the parts outside the CDR3, the full variable domain is KAGVTQTPRYLIKTRGQQVTLSCSPISGHRSVSWYQQTPGQGLQFLFEYFSETQRNKGNFPGRFSGRQFSNSRSEMNVSTLELGDSALYLCASSLVPSQGNYEQYFGPGTRLTVT.

CDR3 bases: TGTGCCAGCACCATACTTACCTTAGGGGAGACCCAGTACTTC. It is translated as CASTILTLGETQYF. The chain employs TRBV3-1 (or the pseudogene TRBV3-2) and TRBJ2-5; D not resolved. The CDR3 sequence is 14 residues long. Looked up from germline, CDR1 is LGHDT and CDR2 is YNNKEL (reference sequence). The V end lost 7 bases, the J end lost 5 bases, and 17 bases lay between the germline ends.

This clone was detected once. V usage is TRBV28 and J usage is TRBJ2-1, with TRBD1 matching over 12 bases. V dropped 6 bases and J dropped 7; count of bases not matched to a gene: 7. CDR3 length: 15 amino acids. Germline-derived CDR1 and CDR2 are MDHEN and SYDVKM. The CDR3 sequence: CASRIGTGGTNEQFF. CDR3 DNA: TGTGCCAGCAGAATCGGGACAGGGGGCACGAATGAGCAGTTCTTC.

The gene calls are TRBV7-2 and TRBJ2-3, with 10 bases matching TRBD2. There are 16 residues in the CDR3. Germline V gene lookup returns CDR1 SGHTA and CDR2 FQGNSA. J gave up 3 bases and V 5 bases, and 8 bases lay outside the gene matches. The CDR3 region has the DNA TGTGCCAGCAGCCTCGTACTAGCGGGGCCGACAGATACGCAGTATTTT. It codes for CASSLVLAGPTDTQYF. Together with reference TRBV7-2 and TRBJ2-3, the CDR3 gives the full variable domain: GAGVSQSPSNKVTEKGKDVELRCDPISGHTALYWYRQSLGQGLEFLIYFQGNSAPDKSGLPSDRFSAERTGGSVSTLTIQRTQQEDSAVYLCASSLVLAGPTDTQYFGPGTRLTVL.

V is TRBV29-1 and J is TRBJ2-5; 10 bases line up with TRBD1. The CDR3 consists of 14 residues. Germline assignment: CDR1 SQVTM and CDR2 ANQGSEA. V was clipped by 5 bases and J by 5 bases; unmatched bases: 8. The chain's CDR3 is CSVQRQGALETQYF. CDR3 in DNA: TGCAGCGTTCAAAGACAGGGGGCTTTGGAGACCCAGTACTTC.

The chain carries TRBV3-1 (or the pseudogene TRBV3-2) and TRBJ1-2; unclear D gene. Germline V gene lookup returns CDR1 LGHDT and CDR2 YNNKEL (reference sequence). The germline V and J ends were trimmed by 0 bases and 5 bases, with 16 bases remaining between them. This CDR3 comprises 16 residues. The CDR3 region has the DNA TGTGCCAGCAGCCAAGAAGGAAGGGCTGACTATTATGGCTACACCTTC. Translated: CASSQEGRADYYGYTF.

The chain links TRBV9 to TRBJ2-1; TRBD2 is a possible D gene (5 bases). CDR1 and CDR2 from the germline V gene are SGDLS and YYNGEE. The CDR3 runs 15 residues. Trimming left V 3 bases short and J 6 bases short, with 16 bases between. The CDR3, as DNA: TGTGCCAGCAGCGCTCGGGGTCTAGCTGGCAATGAGCAGTTCTTC. This translates into CASSARGLAGNEQFF.